The next 7 T cell receptor beta chains were all read from a single sample in a study of blood T cell repertoires in COVID-19 (dated by TCRdb to the early 2020s). The protocol used for the library was the immunoSEQ multiplex PCR assay. The table comes from immuneACCESS by way of TCRdb, which keeps in-frame sequences with V and J called. Part of the clones is missing from these tables; in studies checked, under half for an unresolved V gene and the rest for unknown reasons. The sample has 300,000 to 400,000 clones on record, 86% of them singletons. Less than 9% of the sample is in the top ten clones. Source material: peripheral blood. The receptors originated from a woman aged 60 to 75 with COVID-19, enrolled during active disease.

J is TRBJ1-4 and V is TRBV18, with 7 bases identical to TRBD1. Trimming took 1 base from V and 3 from J; bases not matched to a gene: 2. From germline, CDR1 is KGHSH and CDR2 LQKENI. CDR3 size: 15 residues. The CDR3 reads CASSPRGQSNEKLFF. CDR3 sequence (DNA): TGTGCCAGCTCACCACGGGGACAGTCTAATGAAAAACTGTTTTTT.

The gene calls are TRBV7-2 and TRBJ1-2; D is undetermined. The V end was cut by 5 bases, the J end by 2 bases, with 6 bases between. The CDR3 length is 12 residues. Germline V gives CDR1 SGHTA, CDR2 FQGNSA. For the CDR3, the DNA is TGTGCCAGCAGCCCCCGGAACTATGGCTACACCTTC. Protein product: CASSPRNYGYTF. The full variable domain, in which reference TRBV7-2 and TRBJ1-2 provide the parts outside the CDR3, is GAGVSQSPSNKVTEKGKDVELRCDPISGHTALYWYRQSLGQGLEFLIYFQGNSAPDKSGLPSDRFSAERTGGSVSTLTIQRTQQEDSAVYLCASSPRNYGYTFGSGTRLTVV.

CDR3 coding DNA: TGTGCCAGCAGCCGTAGCGGGGGCCTAGCCGGGGAGCAGTTCTTC. Its protein is CASSRSGGLAGEQFF. This chain connects TRBV7-2 to TRBJ2-1, with 9 nucleotides matching TRBD2. Trimming took 5 bases from V and 10 from J; bases not matched to a gene: 12. Looked up from germline, CDR1 is SGHTA and CDR2 is FQGNSA. This CDR3 has 15 amino acids.

V gene TRBV6-2 or TRBV6-3 combines with J gene TRBJ2-4, with D unclear. CDR3 size: 16 residues. Trimming took 4 bases from V and 0 from J, leaving 13 bases between them. CDR1 MNHEY and CDR2 SVGEGT come from the germline V gene. The CDR3 spells CASSSHVALAKNIQYF. CDR3 coding DNA: TGTGCCAGCAGTTCCCACGTGGCCCTAGCCAAAAACATTCAGTACTTC.

The V gene is TRBV10-3, the J gene TRBJ1-2, with TRBD1 matching over 10 bases. With V trimmed by 1 base and J by 6 bases, 5 bases remained unmatched. Germline V gene sequence: CDR1 ENHRY, CDR2 SYGVKD. The CDR3 length is 15 residues. The CDR3 DNA follows: TGTGCCATCAGTGAGTTTAGGACAGGGGGACATGGCTACACCTTC. Its protein product is CAISEFRTGGHGYTF.

The rearrangement uses TRBV7-8 and TRBJ1-2, with D unresolved. CDR1 is SGHVS, CDR2 FQNEAQ, per germline. V lost 2 bases and J 8 bases, leaving 12 bases between the germline ends. The CDR3 has 13 residues. CDR3 bases: TGTGCCAGCAGCTTAAGTAAATACGGGGGCTACACCTTC. It specifies CASSLSKYGGYTF.

The chain links TRBV19 to TRBJ2-1; no firm D call. Looked up from germline, CDR1 is LNHDA and CDR2 is SQIVND (reference sequence). The CDR3 loop spans 14 amino acids. The germline V and J ends were trimmed by 4 bases and 3 bases, with 10 bases remaining between them. CDR3 coding DNA: TGTGCCAGTAGTAATGGCGGCTTCTACAATGAGCAGTTCTTC. Amino acid sequence: CASSNGGFYNEQFF.